The sequence of this TCR beta chain was determined in a study of T cell repertoires in cytomegalovirus infection. On the study more broadly: The public TCR beta signatures pointed to both CMV infection and matching HLA type.

Ten or more counts support this clonotype. What it binds is unknown. TCRdb ran MiXCR on the reads and lists one entry per CDR3 protein. The sample includes a few hundred thousand distinct CDR3 sequences, 15% to 20% of them seen just once. Regarding the study as a whole: The study identified carriers of CMV plus the relevant HLA from cumulative public TCR beta family frequency.

Material for sequencing was PBMCs. The TCR comes from a human donor in good health (CMV status not recorded). Some clones in this sample may be carry-over from other donors' samples.

The CDR3 spells CASSEQRGSTDTQYF. The DNA of the CDR3 is TGTGCCAGCAGTGAACAGCGGGGGAGCACAGATACGCAGTATTTT. The rearrangement joins TRBV6-1 to TRBJ2-3, with TRBD2 matching 8 bases. This CDR3 has 15 amino acids. The ends lost 2 bases at V and 0 bases at J; junction bases unmatched: 1. Looked up from germline, CDR1 is MNHNS and CDR2 is SASEGT.